Sequencing of this T cell receptor (beta chain) was carried out in a study of shared clonotypes between healthy human individuals. Clones were sequenced by immunoSEQ multiplex PCR, and TCRdb holds only the in-frame ones, with some missing. The sample lists fewer than 700,000 clones, roughly 95% occurring once. Naivety among CD8 cells was defined by CD45RO negativity and positive CCR7 selection, thereby excluding terminally differentiated effector memory CD45RA+ cells. V shed 2 bases and J 3 bases; nucleotides not matched to a gene: 3. This CDR3 has 15 residues. Germline CDR1 and CDR2: MNHEY and SVGAGI.

The chain uses TRBV6-5 and TRBJ1-1; the match to TRBD1 covers 10 bases. What was sequenced was naive CD8+ T cells sorted from blood. The sequence was obtained from a woman in her thirties in good health. In DNA, the CDR3 is TGTGCCAGCAGTTACGGGACAGGGGCCTACACTGAAGCTTTCTTT. Its protein is CASSYGTGAYTEAFF.